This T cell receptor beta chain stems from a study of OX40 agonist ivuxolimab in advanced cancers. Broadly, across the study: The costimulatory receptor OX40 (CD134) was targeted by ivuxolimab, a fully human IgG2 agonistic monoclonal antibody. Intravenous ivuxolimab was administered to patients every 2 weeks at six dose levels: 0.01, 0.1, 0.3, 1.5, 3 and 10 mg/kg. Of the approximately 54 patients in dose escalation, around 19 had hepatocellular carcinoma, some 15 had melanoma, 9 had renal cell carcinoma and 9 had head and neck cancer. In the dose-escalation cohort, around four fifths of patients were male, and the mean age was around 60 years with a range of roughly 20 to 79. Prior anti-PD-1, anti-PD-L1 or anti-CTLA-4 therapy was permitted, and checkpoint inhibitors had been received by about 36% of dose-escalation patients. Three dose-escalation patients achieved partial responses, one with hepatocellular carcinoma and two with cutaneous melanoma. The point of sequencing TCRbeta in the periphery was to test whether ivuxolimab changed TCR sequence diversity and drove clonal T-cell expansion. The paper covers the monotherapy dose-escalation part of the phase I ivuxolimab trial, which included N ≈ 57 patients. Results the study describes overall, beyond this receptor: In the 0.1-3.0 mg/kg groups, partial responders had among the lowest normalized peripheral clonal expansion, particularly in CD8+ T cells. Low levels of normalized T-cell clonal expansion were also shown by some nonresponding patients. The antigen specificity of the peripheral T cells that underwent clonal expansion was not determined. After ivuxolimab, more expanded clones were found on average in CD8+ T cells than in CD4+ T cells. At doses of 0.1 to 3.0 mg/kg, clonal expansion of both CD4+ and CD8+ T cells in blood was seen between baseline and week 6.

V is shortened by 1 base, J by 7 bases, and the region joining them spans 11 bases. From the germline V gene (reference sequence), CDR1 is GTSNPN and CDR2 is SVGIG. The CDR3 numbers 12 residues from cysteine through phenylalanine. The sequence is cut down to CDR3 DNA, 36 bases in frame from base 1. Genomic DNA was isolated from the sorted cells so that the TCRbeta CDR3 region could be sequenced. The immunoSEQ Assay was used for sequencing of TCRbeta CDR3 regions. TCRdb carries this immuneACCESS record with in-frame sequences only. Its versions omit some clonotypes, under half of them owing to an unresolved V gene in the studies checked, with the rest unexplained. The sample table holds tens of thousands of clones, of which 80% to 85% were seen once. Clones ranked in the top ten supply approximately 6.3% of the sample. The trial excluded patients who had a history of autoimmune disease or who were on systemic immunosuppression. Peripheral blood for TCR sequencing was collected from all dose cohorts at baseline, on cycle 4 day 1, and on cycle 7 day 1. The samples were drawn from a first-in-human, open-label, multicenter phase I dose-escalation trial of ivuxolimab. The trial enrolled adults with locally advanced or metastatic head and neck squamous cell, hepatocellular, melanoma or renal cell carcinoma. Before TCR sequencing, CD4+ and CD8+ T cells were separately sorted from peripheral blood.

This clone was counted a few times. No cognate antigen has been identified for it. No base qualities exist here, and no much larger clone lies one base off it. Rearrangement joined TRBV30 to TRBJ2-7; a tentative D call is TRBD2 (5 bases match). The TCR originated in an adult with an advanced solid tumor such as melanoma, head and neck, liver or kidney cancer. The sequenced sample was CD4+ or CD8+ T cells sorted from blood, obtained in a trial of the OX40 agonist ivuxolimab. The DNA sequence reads TGTGCCTGGAGTGCGCGGCGAGGGGAGCAGTACTTC. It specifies CAWSARRGEQYF.